The next 13 T cell receptor beta chains were all read from a single sample in a study of T cells after yellow fever vaccination. TCRdb recomputed calls from the 5' RACE reads with MiXCR, one row per CDR3 protein. The table has a few hundred thousand distinct CDR3 sequences, 17% seen once. The starting material was PBMCs, obtained more than 4 days after the first yellow fever vaccination. Source of these receptors: a man aged 18 to 30 who received the YFV17D yellow fever vaccine.

This clonotype was observed a few times. CDR3 amino acids: CSVDGLADQETQYF. In DNA form, the CDR3 reads TGCAGCGTTGATGGGCTAGCGGATCAAGAGACCCAGTACTTC. The rearrangement uses TRBV29-1 and TRBJ2-5; 7 bases match TRBD2. The germline CDR1 and CDR2 sequences are SQVTM and ANQGSEA. CDR3 size: 14 residues. Unmatched junction bases numbered 6, after V lost 3 bases and J lost 2 bases. Filled out from reference TRBV29-1 and TRBJ2-5, the complete variable domain reads SAVISQKPSRDICQRGTSLTIQCQVDSQVTMMFWYRQQPGQSLTLIATANQGSEATYESGFVIDKFPISRPNLTFSTLTVSNMSPEDSSIYLCSVDGLADQETQYFGPGTRLLVL.

As regards this clonotype: A much larger clone sits a single nucleotide away, making a read error possible. The chain recombines TRBV4-3 with TRBJ1-5; tentative D call: TRBD1 (6 bases). Trimming shortened V by 4 bases and J by 7 bases, and 17 bases separated the two germline ends. The CDR3 loop spans 15 amino acids. CDR1 and CDR2 (germline): LGHNA, YSLEER. The CDR3 DNA sequence: TGCGCCAGCAGCCGAGATCGGGGGCTAGAGCAGCCCCAGCATTTT. Translated: CASSRDRGLEQPQHF.

A few counts support this clonotype. The J gene is TRBJ1-2, the V gene TRBV6-5; 8 bases match TRBD1. Germline loops: CDR1 MNHEY, CDR2 SVGAGI. This CDR3 region has 16 residues. Trimming cost V 7 bases and J 2 bases; bases outside gene matches: 12. CDR3 in amino acids: CASTYSGGEGNYGYTF. In DNA form, the CDR3 reads TGTGCCAGCACCTACTCAGGGGGCGAGGGAAACTATGGCTACACCTTC.

The gene calls are TRBV7-6 and TRBJ1-1, with D possibly TRBD1 on 6 matching bases. Trimming pared 5 bases from V and 3 bases from J, leaving 16 bases between. The CDR3 has 15 residues. The germline CDR1 and CDR2 sequences are SGHVS and FNYEAQ. The CDR3 bases are TGTGCCAGCAGCCGACTTGTGGGGGCGGACACTGAAGCTTTCTTT. It is translated as CASSRLVGADTEAFF.

This clonotype was seen a few times. The V call is TRBV12-3 or TRBV12-4, the J call TRBJ1-1; perhaps TRBD1 as D (5 bases). The ends were cut back, 3 bases at V and 2 bases at J, with 10 bases in the middle. CDR3 length: 14 residues. The CDR3 here is CASSLGVFNTEAFF. In DNA, the CDR3 is TGTGCCAGCAGTTTGGGGGTCTTTAACACTGAAGCTTTCTTT.

This clonotype was recorded a few times. The chain uses TRBV5-1 and TRBJ2-5; the match to TRBD2 covers 8 bases. The CDR3 covers 20 residues. CDR1 and CDR2 (germline): SGHRS, YFSETQ. V lost 1 base and J lost 1; bases outside the gene matches: 18. CDR3 nucleotide sequence: TGCGCCAGCAGCTTGCTACCAGAGGGAGCGGGGGCCCGACTCCAAGAGACCCAGTACTTC. Residues: CASSLLPEGAGARLQETQYF.

This clonotype was counted at least ten times. This sequence joins TRBV12-3 or TRBV12-4 and TRBJ2-3, with D perhaps matching TRBD1 (6 bases). V shed 3 bases and J shed 2 bases, with 9 bases lying between them. The CDR3 consists of 14 residues. CDR3 DNA sequence: TGTGCCAGCAGTTTGAGGGGGTTCACAGATACGCAGTATTTT. Amino acids: CASSLRGFTDTQYF.

This clonotype was detected a few times. The CDR3 bases are TGCAGTGCTAGAGTCCCCGGACAGGGGGGTAATACGCAGTATTTT. Protein product: CSARVPGQGGNTQYF. This sequence joins TRBV20-1 and TRBJ2-3; TRBD1 aligns across 10 bases. This CDR3 region has 15 residues. Germline V gene sequence: CDR1 DFQATT, CDR2 SNEGSKA (reference sequence). Unmatched junction bases numbered 8, after V lost 1 base and J lost 7 bases.

This clonotype was observed a few times. The chain combines TRBV4-2 with TRBJ2-7; a weak D match, TRBD1 (6 bases). The CDR3 runs 14 residues. Trimming stripped 1 base from V and 3 bases from J, with 10 bases between. From germline, CDR1 is LGHNA and CDR2 YNFKEQ. CDR3 protein: CASSQVKQGYEQYF. The CDR3 region has the DNA TGTGCCAGCAGCCAAGTAAAACAGGGCTACGAGCAGTACTTC.

J is TRBJ2-1 and V is TRBV7-3, with D possibly being TRBD2 (5 bases). The CDR3 covers 12 residues. Per germline, CDR1 SGHTA and CDR2 FQGTGA. The ends were cut back, 5 bases at V and 9 bases at J, with 11 bases in the middle. The CDR3 loop reads CASSKDGIEQFF. The DNA of the CDR3 is TGTGCCAGCAGCAAGGACGGGATTGAGCAGTTCTTC.

The chain uses TRBV7-3 and TRBJ2-3; D remains unclear. The germline CDR1 and CDR2 sequences are SGHTA and FQGTGA. The V end lost 1 base, the J end lost 2 bases, and 4 bases lay between the germline ends. The CDR3 loop spans 13 amino acids. The CDR3 sequence is CASSLMPTDTQYF. CDR3 DNA sequence: TGTGCCAGCAGCTTAATGCCCACAGATACGCAGTATTTT.

The CDR3 loop is CSVDTGATEAFF. CDR3 bases: TGCAGCGTTGATACGGGGGCCACTGAAGCTTTCTTT. The chain joins TRBV29-1 to TRBJ1-1, with D perhaps matching TRBD1 (6 bases). Germline CDR1 SQVTM, CDR2 ANQGSEA. Trimming pared 3 bases from V and 4 bases from J, leaving 9 bases between. This CDR3 has 12 residues.

The chain links TRBV3-1 to TRBJ1-2, with D perhaps TRBD1 (5 bases). From germline, CDR1 is LGHDT and CDR2 YNNKEL (reference sequence). The CDR3 spans 14 residues. The V and J ends lost 0 bases and 4 bases respectively, with 9 bases between them. The CDR3 region has the DNA TGTGCCAGCAGCCAAGAACGACAGAGCTATGGCTACACCTTC. Translating it yields CASSQERQSYGYTF.